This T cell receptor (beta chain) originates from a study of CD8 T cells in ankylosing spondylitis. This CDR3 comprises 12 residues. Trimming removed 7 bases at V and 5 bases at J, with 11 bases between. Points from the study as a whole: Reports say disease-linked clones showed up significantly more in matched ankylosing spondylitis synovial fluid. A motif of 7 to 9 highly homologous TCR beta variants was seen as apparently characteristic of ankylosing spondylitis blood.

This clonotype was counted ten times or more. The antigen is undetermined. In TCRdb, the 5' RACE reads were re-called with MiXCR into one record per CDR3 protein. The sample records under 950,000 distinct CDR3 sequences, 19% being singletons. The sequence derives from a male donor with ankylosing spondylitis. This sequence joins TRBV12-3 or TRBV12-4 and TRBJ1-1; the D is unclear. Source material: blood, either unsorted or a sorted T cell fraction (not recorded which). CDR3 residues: CASKTPGTEAFF. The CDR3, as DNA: TGTGCCAGCAAGACCCCGGGAACTGAAGCTTTCTTT.